Many counts were recorded for the clone carrying this T cell receptor beta chain. Trimming took 0 bases from V and 7 from J, leaving 16 bases between them. The CDR3 is made up of 15 amino acids. Germline V CDR1 and CDR2: SGHRS, YFSETQ. Template switching by 5'RACE produced TCR cDNA, adding a universal primer site and UMIs. MiXCR, applied by TCRdb to the 5' RACE reads, yields one record per CDR3 protein. The table includes about 240,000 distinct CDR3 sequences, less than 8.5% detected once. This sample was included in a study of T cells after yellow fever vaccination. Background on the study: The authors prepared low-cell-number fractions using SMART-Seq v4 Ultra Low Input.

The clonotype was recovered from a man aged 25-45 years who received the YFV17D yellow fever vaccine. Sequenced material: CD4+ T cells sorted from PBMCs, taken 15 days after the yellow fever booster vaccination. The chain couples TRBV5-1 to TRBJ1-1; no reliable D call. CDR3 sequence (DNA): TGCGCCAGCAGCTTGGAGGGTGCCTCCCGGGGTGAAGCTTTCTTT. It codes for CASSLEGASRGEAFF.